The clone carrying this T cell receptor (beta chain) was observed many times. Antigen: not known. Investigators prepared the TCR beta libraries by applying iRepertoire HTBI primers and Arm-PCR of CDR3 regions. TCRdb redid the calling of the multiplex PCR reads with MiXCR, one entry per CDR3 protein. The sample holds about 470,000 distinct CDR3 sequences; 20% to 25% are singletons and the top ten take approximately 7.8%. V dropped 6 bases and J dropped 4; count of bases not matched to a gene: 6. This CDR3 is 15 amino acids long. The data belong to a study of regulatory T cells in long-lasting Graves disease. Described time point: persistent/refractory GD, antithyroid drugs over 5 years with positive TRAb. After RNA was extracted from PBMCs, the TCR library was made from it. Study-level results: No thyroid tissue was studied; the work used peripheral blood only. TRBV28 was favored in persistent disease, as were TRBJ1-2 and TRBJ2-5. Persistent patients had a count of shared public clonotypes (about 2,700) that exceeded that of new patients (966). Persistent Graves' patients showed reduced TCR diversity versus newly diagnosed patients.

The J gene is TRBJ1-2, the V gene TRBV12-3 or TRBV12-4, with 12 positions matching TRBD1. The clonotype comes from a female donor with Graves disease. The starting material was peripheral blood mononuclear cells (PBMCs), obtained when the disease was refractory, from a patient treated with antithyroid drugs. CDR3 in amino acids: CASRRGTGGGYGYTF. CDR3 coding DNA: TGTGCCAGCAGGCGCGGGACAGGGGGCGGCTATGGCTACACCTTC.